The 16 T cell receptor beta chains below were found in one sample sequenced in a study. TCRdb's copy holds only in-frame clones and misses some; the assay was immunoSEQ multiplex PCR. This sample has about 68,000 clones, with roughly 93% found just once. The sample comprised PBMCs. Receptors originate from a man between 35 and 55 years old with rheumatoid arthritis.

The chain links TRBV6-5 to TRBJ2-1; no definite D call. The V end was cut by 6 bases, the J end by 7 bases, with 13 bases between. This CDR3 comprises 13 residues. Per germline, CDR1 MNHEY and CDR2 SVGAGI. In DNA form, the CDR3 reads TGTGCCAGCAGAGACCTCGCTGGGAATGAGCAGTTCTTC. It yields the protein CASRDLAGNEQFF.

The chain uses TRBV7-2 and TRBJ2-7; 12 positions match TRBD2. Trimming at V came to 5 bases and at J to 2 bases, leaving 7 bases not matched to a gene. The germline gives CDR1 SGHTA, CDR2 FQGNSA. The CDR3 runs 16 residues. This CDR3 reads CASSPQTSGRPYEQYF. DNA of the CDR3: TGTGCCAGCAGCCCCCAGACTAGCGGGAGACCCTACGAGCAGTACTTC.

The chain couples TRBV2 to TRBJ2-2; D remains unclear. The CDR3 extends over 13 amino acids. V was clipped by 5 bases and J by 4 bases, with 8 bases between them. CDR1 is SNHLY, CDR2 FYNNEI, per germline. The CDR3 DNA reads as TGTGCCAGCAGTCAACAAGCCACCGGGGAGCTGTTTTTT. This sequence encodes CASSQQATGELFF.

The chain employs TRBV5-4 and TRBJ1-1; 10 nucleotides match TRBD1. V trimming: 0 bases; J trimming: 1 base; junction bases outside the gene matches: 3. Germline V gives CDR1 SGHNT, CDR2 YYREEE (reference sequence). The CDR3 loop spans 16 amino acids. The CDR3 bases are TGTGCCAGCAGCTTGGGGGACAGGGGTCAGAACACTGAAGCTTTCTTT. The encoded protein is CASSLGDRGQNTEAFF.

V and J are TRBV7-2 and TRBJ1-5, with 7 bases that match TRBD1. The CDR3 covers 17 residues. V dropped 0 bases and J dropped 2; count of bases not matched to a gene: 7. Germline CDR1 reads SGHTA; CDR2 reads FQGNSA. The CDR3: CASSLATGRGGNQPQHF. CDR3 DNA sequence: TGTGCCAGCAGCTTAGCGACAGGGAGGGGGGGCAATCAGCCCCAGCATTTT.

V is TRBV9 and J is TRBJ1-4, with D maybe TRBD1 (5 bases). V was trimmed by 4 bases and J by 10 bases, leaving 20 bases between them. Germline V gives CDR1 SGDLS, CDR2 YYNGEE. This CDR3 is 15 amino acids long. For the CDR3, the DNA is TGTGCCAGCAGCCCCTCCGGGACGGAACCAGGAAAACTGTTTTTT. Its protein product is CASSPSGTEPGKLFF.

The chain has TRBV3-1 (or the pseudogene TRBV3-2) and TRBJ2-2, with 8 bases matching TRBD1. Germline assignment: CDR1 LGHDT and CDR2 YNNKEL (reference sequence). CDR3 length: 15 residues. Unmatched junction bases numbered 5, after V lost 4 bases and J lost 4 bases. CDR3 coding DNA: TGTGCCAGCAGCCTTGCAGGGGGCTTCACCGGGGAGCTGTTTTTT. This codes for CASSLAGGFTGELFF.

The gene calls are TRBV29-1 and TRBJ1-5; possibly TRBD1 for D (6 bases). Trimming removed 6 bases from V and 6 bases from J, with 15 bases in between. Germline lookup yields CDR1 SQVTM and CDR2 ANQGSEA. The CDR3 length is 13 residues. As DNA, the CDR3 is TGCAGCGTGGAGCAAGGAGGGGGTCAGCCCCAGCATTTT. It translates to CSVEQGGGQPQHF.

The rearrangement links TRBV2 to TRBJ2-2, with D possibly being TRBD2 (5 bases). The ends were cut back, 6 bases at V and 4 bases at J, with 12 bases in the middle. Germline V gene lookup returns CDR1 SNHLY and CDR2 FYNNEI. The CDR3 sequence is 14 residues long. The CDR3 sequence: CASRRLPFTGELFF. In nucleotides, the CDR3 is TGTGCCAGCAGGAGACTACCATTCACCGGGGAGCTGTTTTTT.

The chain uses TRBV24-1 and TRBJ1-5, with a weak D call TRBD1 (5 bases). Germline V CDR1 and CDR2: KGHDR, SFDVKD. V was shortened by 5 bases and J by 4 bases, with 11 bases between the two germline ends. CDR3 size: 14 residues. This CDR3 is CATSGAGGNQPQHF. The CDR3 nucleotides are TGTGCCACCAGTGGGGCTGGGGGGAATCAGCCCCAGCATTTT.

This chain uses TRBV27 with TRBJ1-4; D remains unclear. The CDR3 totals 17 residues. V dropped 2 bases and J dropped 6 bases, with 19 bases sitting between them. The germline gives CDR1 MNHEY, CDR2 SMNVEV (reference sequence). CDR3 nucleotide sequence: TGTGCCAGCAGTTTAACCCCGGTGCTCACCCTACATGAAAAACTGTTTTTT. Its protein is CASSLTPVLTLHEKLFF.

The chain joins TRBV15 to TRBJ2-2; maybe TRBD1 (6 bases). Germline V gene sequence: CDR1 LNHNV, CDR2 YYDKDF (reference sequence). The length of the CDR3 is 17 residues. Trimming pared 0 bases from V and 6 bases from J, leaving 17 bases between. This CDR3 reads CATSRDRGPRVAGELFF. Written as DNA, the CDR3 is TGTGCCACCAGCAGAGACAGGGGCCCCAGGGTAGCCGGGGAGCTGTTTTTT.

The chain couples TRBV9 to TRBJ1-2; 7 nucleotides agree with TRBD1. Per the germline V gene, CDR1 is SGDLS and CDR2 is YYNGEE. Unmatched junction bases numbered 17, after V lost 2 bases and J lost 7 bases. The CDR3 length is 17 residues. CDR3 amino acids: CASSVDPVLTRDSGYTF. CDR3 in DNA: TGTGCCAGCAGCGTCGACCCCGTTCTTACCCGGGACAGTGGCTACACCTTC.

The V gene is TRBV6-5, the J gene TRBJ1-5; D possibly corresponds to TRBD1 (6 bases). The V end lost 4 bases, the J end lost 2 bases, and 12 bases lay between the germline ends. The CDR3 runs to 15 residues. Germline V gene data show CDR1 as MNHEY and CDR2 as SVGAGI. In DNA, the CDR3 is TGTGCCAGCAGTTTCAGAGAGGGGGGCAATCAGCCCCAGCATTTT. Protein product: CASSFREGGNQPQHF.

The rearrangement links TRBV7-9 to TRBJ1-1, with 11 bases identical to TRBD1. The V gene end was trimmed by 2 bases and the J gene end by 4 bases; junction bases not matched to a gene: 6. Per germline, CDR1 SEHNR and CDR2 FQNEAQ (reference sequence). The length of the CDR3 is 16 residues. The CDR3 reads CASSLFTGTGGTEAFF. Written as DNA, the CDR3 is TGTGCCAGCAGCTTATTCACCGGGACAGGGGGCACTGAAGCTTTCTTT. Full variable domain (outside the CDR3, taken from reference TRBV7-9 and TRBJ1-1): DTGVSQNPRHKITKRGQNVTFRCDPISEHNRLYWYRQTLGQGPEFLTYFQNEAQLEKSRLLSDRFSAERPKGSFSTLEIQRTEQGDSAMYLCASSLFTGTGGTEAFFGQGTRLTVV.

The chain recombines TRBV4-3 with TRBJ1-2; D is unclear. The CDR3 covers 15 residues. Per germline, CDR1 LGHNA and CDR2 YSLEER. V lost 0 bases, J lost 4 bases, and 12 bases lay in between. The CDR3 region is CASSQDKTATYGYTF. DNA for the CDR3: TGCGCCAGCAGCCAAGATAAGACGGCCACCTATGGCTACACCTTC.